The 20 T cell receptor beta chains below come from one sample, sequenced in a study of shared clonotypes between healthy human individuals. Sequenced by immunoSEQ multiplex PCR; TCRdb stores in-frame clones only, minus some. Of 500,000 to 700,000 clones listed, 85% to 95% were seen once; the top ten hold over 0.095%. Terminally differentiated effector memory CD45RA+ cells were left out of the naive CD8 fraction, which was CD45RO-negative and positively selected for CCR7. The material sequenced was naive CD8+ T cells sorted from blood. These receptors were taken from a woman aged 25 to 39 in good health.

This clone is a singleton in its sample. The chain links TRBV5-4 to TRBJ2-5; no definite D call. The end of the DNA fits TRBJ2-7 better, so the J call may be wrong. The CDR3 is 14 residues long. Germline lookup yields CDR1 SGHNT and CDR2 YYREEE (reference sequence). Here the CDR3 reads CASSLMMASYEQYF. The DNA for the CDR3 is TGTGCCAGCAGCTTGATGATGGCCTCCTACGAGCAGTACTTC.

The CDR3 loop is CASSLGGRWQYF. CDR3 bases: TGCGCCAGCAGCTTAGGAGGGAGATGGCAGTATTTT. The chain carries TRBV5-1 and TRBJ2-3, with D perhaps matching TRBD2 (6 bases). Germline CDR1 SGHRS, CDR2 YFSETQ. Trimming took off 2 bases at V and 11 bases at J, with 12 bases between the two ends. The CDR3 length is 12 residues.

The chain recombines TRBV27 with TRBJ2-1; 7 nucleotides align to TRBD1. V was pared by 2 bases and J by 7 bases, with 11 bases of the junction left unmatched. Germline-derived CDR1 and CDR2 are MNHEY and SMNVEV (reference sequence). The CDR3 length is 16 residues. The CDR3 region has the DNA TGTGCCAGCAGTTTAATCGGGACAGCCTTCTCGAATGAGCAGTTCTTC. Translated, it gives CASSLIGTAFSNEQFF.

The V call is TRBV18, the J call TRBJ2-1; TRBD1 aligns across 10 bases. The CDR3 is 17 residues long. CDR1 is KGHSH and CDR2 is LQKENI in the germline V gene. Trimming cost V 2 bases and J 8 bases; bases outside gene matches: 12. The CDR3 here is CASSPNTGTGDFDEQFF. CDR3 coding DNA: TGTGCCAGCTCACCAAATACCGGGACAGGGGATTTCGATGAGCAGTTCTTC.

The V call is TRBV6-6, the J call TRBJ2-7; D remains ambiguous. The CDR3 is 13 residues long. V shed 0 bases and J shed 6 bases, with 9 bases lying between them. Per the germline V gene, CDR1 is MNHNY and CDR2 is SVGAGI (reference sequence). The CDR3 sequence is CASSYSIRSEQYF. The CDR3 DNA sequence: TGTGCCAGCAGTTACTCGATACGGAGCGAGCAGTACTTC.

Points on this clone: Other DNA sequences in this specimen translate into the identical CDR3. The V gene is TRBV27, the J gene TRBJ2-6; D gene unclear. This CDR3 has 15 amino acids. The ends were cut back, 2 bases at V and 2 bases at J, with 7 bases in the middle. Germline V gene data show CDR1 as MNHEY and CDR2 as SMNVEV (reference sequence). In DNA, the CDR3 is TGTGCCAGCAGTTTAGTTGGGACTGGGGCCAACGTCCTGACTTTC. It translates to CASSLVGTGANVLTF.

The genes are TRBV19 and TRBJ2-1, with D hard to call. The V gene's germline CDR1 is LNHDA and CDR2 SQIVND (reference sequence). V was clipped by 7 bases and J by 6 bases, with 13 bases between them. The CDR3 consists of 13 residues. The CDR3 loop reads CASNEELSNEQFF. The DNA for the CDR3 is TGTGCCAGTAACGAGGAACTATCCAATGAGCAGTTCTTC.

The CDR3 reads CASSLSGWSSYNEQFF. CDR3 in DNA: TGCGCCAGCAGCTTGTCCGGGTGGAGCTCCTACAATGAGCAGTTCTTC. The genes are TRBV5-1 and TRBJ2-1; D remains unclear. Deletions cut 1 base from V and 0 bases from J, with 11 bases between. From germline, CDR1 is SGHRS and CDR2 YFSETQ. The CDR3 has 16 amino acids.

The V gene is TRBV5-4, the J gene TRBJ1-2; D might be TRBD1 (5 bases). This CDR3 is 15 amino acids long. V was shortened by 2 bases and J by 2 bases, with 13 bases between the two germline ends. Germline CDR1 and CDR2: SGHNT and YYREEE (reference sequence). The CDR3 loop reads CASSFLTESNYGYTF. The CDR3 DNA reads TGTGCCAGCAGCTTTTTGACAGAATCAAACTATGGCTACACCTTC.

This CDR3 reads CASSPTSGSGANVLTF. CDR3 sequence (DNA): TGTGCCAGCAGCCCGACTAGCGGGTCGGGGGCCAACGTCCTGACTTTC. The chain links TRBV7-9 to TRBJ2-6, with TRBD2 matching 10 bases. CDR3 length: 16 residues. Per the germline V gene, CDR1 is SEHNR and CDR2 is FQNEAQ (reference sequence). V was pared by 5 bases and J by 4 bases, with 5 bases of the junction left unmatched.

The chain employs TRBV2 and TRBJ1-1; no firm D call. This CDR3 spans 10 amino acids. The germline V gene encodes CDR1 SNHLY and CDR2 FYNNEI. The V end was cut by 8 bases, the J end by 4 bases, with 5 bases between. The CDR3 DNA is TGTGCCAGCGAGGCCACTGAAGCTTTCTTT. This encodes CASEATEAFF.

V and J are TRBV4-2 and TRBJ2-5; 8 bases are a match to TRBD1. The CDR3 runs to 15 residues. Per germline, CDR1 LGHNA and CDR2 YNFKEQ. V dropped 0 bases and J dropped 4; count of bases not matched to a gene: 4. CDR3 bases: TGTGCCAGCAGCCAAGATGGCACAGGGGGAGAGACCCAGTACTTC. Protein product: CASSQDGTGGETQYF.

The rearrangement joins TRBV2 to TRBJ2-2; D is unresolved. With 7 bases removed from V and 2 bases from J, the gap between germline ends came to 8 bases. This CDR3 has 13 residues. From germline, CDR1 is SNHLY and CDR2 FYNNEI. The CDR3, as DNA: TGTGCCAGCATCCCCCCAAACACCGGGGAGCTGTTTTTT. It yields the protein CASIPPNTGELFF. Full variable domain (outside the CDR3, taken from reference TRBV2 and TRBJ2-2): EPEVTQTPSHQVTQMGQEVILRCVPISNHLYFYWYRQILGQKVEFLVSFYNNEISEKSEIFDDQFSVERPDGSNFTLKIRSTKLEDSAMYFCASIPPNTGELFFGEGSRLTVL.

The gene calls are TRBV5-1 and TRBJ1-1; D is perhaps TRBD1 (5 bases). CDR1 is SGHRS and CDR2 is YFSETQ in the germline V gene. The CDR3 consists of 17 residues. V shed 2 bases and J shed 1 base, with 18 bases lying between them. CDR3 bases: TGCGCCAGCAGCTTACCCCCGACAGTCTTACCGAACACTGAAGCTTTCTTT. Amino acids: CASSLPPTVLPNTEAFF.

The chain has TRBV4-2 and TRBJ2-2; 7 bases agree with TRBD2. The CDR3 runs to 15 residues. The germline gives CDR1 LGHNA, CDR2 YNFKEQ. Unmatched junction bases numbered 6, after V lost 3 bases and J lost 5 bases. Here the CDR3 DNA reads TGTGCCAGCAGCCACCTGCTGGGGGGGACCGGGGAGCTGTTTTTT. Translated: CASSHLLGGTGELFF.

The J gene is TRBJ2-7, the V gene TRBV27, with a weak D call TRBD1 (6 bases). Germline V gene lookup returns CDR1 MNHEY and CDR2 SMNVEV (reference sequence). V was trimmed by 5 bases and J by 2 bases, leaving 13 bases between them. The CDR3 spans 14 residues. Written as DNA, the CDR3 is TGTGCCAGCAGTAATGGGGCAGGGGCCTACGAGCAGTACTTC. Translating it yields CASSNGAGAYEQYF.

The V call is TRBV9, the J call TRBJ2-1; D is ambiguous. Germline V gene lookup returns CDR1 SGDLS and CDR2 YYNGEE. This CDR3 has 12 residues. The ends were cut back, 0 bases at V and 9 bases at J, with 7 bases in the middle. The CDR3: CASSVDLSEQFF. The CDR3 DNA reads TGTGCCAGCAGCGTAGATCTCAGTGAGCAGTTCTTC.

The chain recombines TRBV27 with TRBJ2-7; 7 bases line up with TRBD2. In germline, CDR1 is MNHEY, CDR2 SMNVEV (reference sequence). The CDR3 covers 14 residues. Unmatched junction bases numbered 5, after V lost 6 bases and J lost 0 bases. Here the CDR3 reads CASREAGSSYEQYF. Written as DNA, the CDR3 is TGTGCCAGCAGGGAAGCGGGGAGCTCCTACGAGCAGTACTTC.

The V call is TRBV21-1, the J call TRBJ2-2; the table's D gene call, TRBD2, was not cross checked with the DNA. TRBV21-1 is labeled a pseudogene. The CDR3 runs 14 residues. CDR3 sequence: CASSKGRGTGELFF. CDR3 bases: TGTGCCAGCAGCAAAGGGAGGGGAACCGGGGAGCTGTTTTTT.

The CDR3 reads CASSATGQGHQETQYF. As DNA, the CDR3 is TGTGCCAGCAGCGCAACTGGGCAGGGCCACCAAGAGACCCAGTACTTC. This chain uses TRBV13 with TRBJ2-5; weak D call: TRBD1 (5 bases). This CDR3 is 16 amino acids long. Germline V CDR1 and CDR2: PRHDT, FYEKMQ (reference sequence). V was pared by 5 bases and J by 0 bases, with 16 bases between.